Reported below is one T cell receptor (beta chain). The sample belongs to a study of identical twins. Germline CDR1 SGHTA, CDR2 FQGNSA. Trimming shortened V by 2 bases and J by 10 bases, and 10 bases separated the two germline ends. This CDR3 has 12 residues. Each CDR3 protein is one row after TCRdb ran MiXCR on the 5' RACE reads. The data show 400,000 to 500,000 distinct CDR3 sequences, approximately 15% seen once. This sample was shared with a second study, whose subject was yellow fever vaccine responses in identical twins.

This receptor was identified in a young woman in good health. This chain uses TRBV7-2 with TRBJ2-3, with D uncertain. Material for sequencing was CD4+ T cells sorted from blood. CDR3: CASSLTQVSQYF. The CDR3 DNA sequence: TGTGCCAGCAGCTTAACGCAGGTTTCGCAGTATTTT.